This TCR beta chain was obtained from a study of blood T cell repertoires in COVID-19. Repertoires were generated with immunoSEQ multiplex PCR, while TCRdb's copy carries only in-frame clones and drops some. Of 390,000 or so clones listed, 75% to 90% were seen once; the top ten hold 0.95% to 1.1%. Specimen: PBMCs or T cells enriched from blood (not recorded which). The receptor comes from a man between 18 and 29 years old who had recovered from COVID-19.

The CDR3 coding sequence is TGTGCTAGTGGTAAACGACTCCAGTCCACAGATACGCAGTATTTT. It is translated as CASGKRLQSTDTQYF. This sequence joins TRBV12-5 and TRBJ2-3; no reliable D call. This CDR3 region has 15 residues. V was clipped by 5 bases and J by 2 bases, with 14 bases between them. Germline CDR1 reads LGHNT; CDR2 reads FRNRAP.